The entry that follows covers one T cell receptor (beta chain) sequence. The data stem from a study of blood T cell repertoires in COVID-19. Sequencing used immunoSEQ multiplex PCR; TCRdb keeps in-frame clones, though not all of them. Among hundreds of thousands of clones listed, just over 85% were seen once. Germline V gene sequence: CDR1 MNHEY, CDR2 SVGAGI. The CDR3 length is 15 residues. Trimming removed 2 bases from V and 2 bases from J, with 10 bases in between. Material for sequencing was PBMCs or T cells enriched from blood (not recorded which). V usage is TRBV6-5 and J usage is TRBJ2-1, with no clear D. This TCR was sampled from a woman aged 45 to 65 with acute COVID-19. The CDR3 DNA reads as TGTGCCAGCAGTTACCGCAAAGCAACCTACAATGAGCAGTTCTTC. It encodes CASSYRKATYNEQFF.